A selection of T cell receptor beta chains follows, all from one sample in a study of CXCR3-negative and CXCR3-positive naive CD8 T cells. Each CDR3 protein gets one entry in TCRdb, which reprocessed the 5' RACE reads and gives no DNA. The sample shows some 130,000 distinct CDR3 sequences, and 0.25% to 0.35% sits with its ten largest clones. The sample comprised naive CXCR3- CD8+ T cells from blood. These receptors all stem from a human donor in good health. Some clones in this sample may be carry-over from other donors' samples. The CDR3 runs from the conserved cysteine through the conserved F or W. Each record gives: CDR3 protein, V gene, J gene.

CASSLRENTGELFF	TRBV7-9	TRBJ2-2
CASSSDPTPEGDTQYF	TRBV9	TRBJ2-3
CSVARSPGGELFF	TRBV29-1	TRBJ2-2
CSVDGQGASTGELFF	TRBV29-1	TRBJ2-2
CASSAKTSGVYNEQFF	TRBV7-2	TRBJ2-1
CSARLRVAGANVLTF	TRBV20-1	TRBJ2-6
CASSQDLGAGDTQYF	TRBV3-1	TRBJ2-3
CASSSVGQRSQETQYF	TRBV7-9	TRBJ2-5
CSVEDTSETFEQYF	TRBV29-1	TRBJ2-7
CASSLDQGGHIQPLHF	TRBV7-9	TRBJ1-6